Listed here are 5 T cell receptor beta chains from one sample, sequenced in a study of radiation and T cells in renal cell carcinoma. Assay used: immunoSEQ multiplex PCR; TCRdb lists only in-frame clones, some missing. The sample carries 94,000 or so clones, 70% to 85% recorded once. Stated time point: baseline pretreatment blood. The treatment was: 15 Gy SBRT to primary tumor, nephrectomy 4 weeks later. The sequenced sample was blood, obtained from a patient whose treatment included radiotherapy and nephrectomy. All receptors derive from a man in his 60s with renal cell carcinoma.

This chain links TRBV6-6 with TRBJ2-7, with 9 positions matching TRBD2. This CDR3 region has 15 residues. J was trimmed by 0 bases and V by 1 base; bases with no gene match: 1. Germline-derived CDR1 and CDR2 are MNHNY and SVGAGI (reference sequence). The DNA of the CDR3 is TGTGCCAGCAGTTACTTAGCGGGGGACTCCTACGAGCAGTACTTC. Protein: CASSYLAGDSYEQYF.

The chain combines TRBV19 with TRBJ1-5; D may be TRBD1 (6 bases). This CDR3 has 14 residues. Germline V gene data show CDR1 as LNHDA and CDR2 as SQIVND (reference sequence). The V gene lost 3 bases and the J gene lost 6 bases, with 12 bases spanning the gap. This CDR3 reads CASSITGFGQPQHF. The CDR3 DNA reads as TGTGCCAGTAGTATCACAGGGTTCGGTCAGCCCCAGCATTTT.

A single count supports this clone. The CDR3 reads CASSWGNEKLFF. CDR3 coding DNA: TGTGCCAGCAGCTGGGGCAATGAAAAACTGTTTTTT. This chain links TRBV7-9 with TRBJ1-4; possibly TRBD1 for D (5 bases). The CDR3 sequence is 12 residues long. V dropped 4 bases and J dropped 5 bases, with 5 bases sitting between them. Germline lookup yields CDR1 SEHNR and CDR2 FQNEAQ (reference sequence).

The chain links TRBV28 to TRBJ2-2; D might be TRBD1 (6 bases). Trimming took 7 bases from V and 1 from J, leaving 10 bases between them. The germline CDR1 and CDR2 sequences are MDHEN and SYDVKM. The CDR3 runs to 14 residues. The chain's CDR3 is CASTTTGNTGELFF. The DNA of the CDR3 is TGTGCCAGCACCACGACAGGGAACACCGGGGAGCTGTTTTTT.

V and J are TRBV5-8 and TRBJ2-7; D perhaps matches TRBD1 (5 bases). The CDR3 covers 16 residues. CDR1 and CDR2 (germline): SGHTS, YDEGEE. Trimming took 5 bases from V and 3 from J, leaving 21 bases between them. The CDR3 loop reads CASRPYGQGESYEQYF. In nucleotides, the CDR3 is TGTGCCAGCAGGCCTTATGGTCAGGGCGAAAGCTACGAGCAGTACTTC.